The next 9 T cell receptor beta chains were all read from a single sample in a study of tissue T cells after allogeneic stem cell transplantation. TCRdb keeps only in-frame clones here, not all; method: immunoSEQ multiplex PCR. This table has about 48,000 clones, roughly 75% appearing once. The specimen sequenced was sorted cells pooled from one or two spleens. Source of these receptors: a pool of C57BL/6 mice in good health.

A remark on this clone: Gene names follow the mouse nomenclature. The sequence runs out 1 residue before the end of the CDR3; the remainder is reconstructed from the germline J gene. Other DNA sequences from this sample encode an identical CDR3 as well. The chain joins TRBV19 to TRBJ2-3, with TRBD2 matching 8 bases. Germline V gives CDR1 FNHDT, CDR2 SITEND (reference sequence). The CDR3 runs 16 residues. V gave up 1 base and J gave up 1 base; unmatched junction bases: 5. The covered CDR3 bases are TGTGCCAGCAGTATACCGGGGGGGCGCGGTGCAGAAACGCTGTAT. Encoded protein: CASSIPGGRGAETLY. In full, the CDR3 reads CASSIPGGRGAETLYF.

This clone occurred a few times. Each gene name is a mouse one. The read falls 1 residue short of the CDR3 end, and the missing part is taken from the germline J gene. This chain joins TRBV12-1 and TRBJ1-5, with D unresolved. With 1 base removed from V and 1 base from J, the gap between germline ends came to 4 bases. CDR1 and CDR2 from the germline V gene are SGHSN and HYEKVE. The CDR3 runs to 13 residues. CDR3 in amino acids: CASSLSNNQAPLF. The CDR3 bases that were read are TGTGCCAGCTCTCTTTCAAACAACCAGGCTCCGCTT.

To note about this clone: Gene names and germline match the mouse. Read coverage stops 1 residue before the CDR3 terminus; the germline J gene supplies the remainder. The V and J genes are TRBV13-2 and TRBJ2-3; D uncertain. There are 14 residues in the CDR3. Germline assignment: CDR1 NNHNN and CDR2 SYGAGS (reference sequence). Trimming removed 3 bases at V and 0 bases at J, with 8 bases between. Here the CDR3 reads CASGGSSSAETLYF. Incomplete CDR3 DNA: TGTGCCAGCGGTGGGTCTTCTAGTGCAGAAACGCTGTAT.

Concerning this clone itself: Mouse germline and gene names are used. The read ends 1 residue shy of where the CDR3 ends; the end is completed using the germline J gene. The rearrangement links TRBV3 to TRBJ2-5, with TRBD1 as a possible D gene (5 bases). Germline V gives CDR1 SNHLY, CDR2 FYNGKV (reference sequence). The CDR3 is made up of 14 amino acids. V lost 1 base to trimming and J lost 6 bases, with 11 bases between them. CDR3 loop: CASSLEGEGDTQYF. The sequenced part of the CDR3 DNA is TGTGCCAGCAGCTTAGAAGGGGAGGGGGACACCCAGTAC.

In regard to this clone: Mouse gene names apply. The sequence runs out 1 residue before the end of the CDR3; the remainder is reconstructed from the germline J gene. The genes are TRBV5 and TRBJ2-3; 7 nucleotides line up with TRBD1. This CDR3 has 15 amino acids. Germline assignment: CDR1 LGHNA and CDR2 YNLKQL (reference sequence). J gave up 1 base and V 0 bases, and 1 base lay outside the gene matches. The CDR3 spells CASSQDDRGAETLYF. Partial CDR3 DNA: TGTGCCAGCAGCCAAGATGACAGGGGTGCAGAAACGCTGTAT.

With respect to this clone: The genes are named according to mouse. The CDR3 DNA, read in part, is TGCACCTGCACCCGGGACAGCCAAGACACCCAGTAC. It codes for CTCTRDSQDTQY. The full CDR3 protein is CTCTRDSQDTQYF. The chain uses TRBV1 and TRBJ2-5, with 7 bases matching TRBD1. The missing CDR3 end, 1 residue past where the read stops, is filled in from the germline J gene. Germline trimming cut 7 bases from V and 2 bases from J; bases unmatched to any gene: 3. The CDR3 sequence is 13 residues long. Looked up from germline, CDR1 is NSQYPW and CDR2 is LRSPGD (reference sequence).

In regard to this clone: Any gene name here is a mouse gene name. The CDR3 end lies 1 residue beyond the end of the read and is filled in from the germline J gene. The chain carries TRBV1 and TRBJ2-2, with D possibly being TRBD1 or TRBD2 (5 bases each). This CDR3 has 14 residues. The germline gives CDR1 NSQYPW, CDR2 LRSPGD (reference sequence). Trimming pared 1 base from V and 5 bases from J, leaving 8 bases between. This CDR3 is CTCSAGGATGQLYF. Incomplete CDR3 DNA: TGCACCTGCAGTGCAGGCGGGGCGACCGGGCAGCTCTAC.

This clone was detected a few times. Gene names and germline match the mouse. The part of the CDR3 DNA that was read is TGTGCCAGCAGTATAGCTTATGAACAGTAC. This encodes CASSIAYEQY. The full CDR3 reads CASSIAYEQYF. The J gene is TRBJ2-7, the V gene TRBV19, with D uncertain. The CDR3 extends 1 residue past the end of the read, so its final part is completed from the germline J gene. Per the germline V gene, CDR1 is FNHDT and CDR2 is SITEND (reference sequence). The CDR3 is 11 residues long. The germline V and J ends were trimmed by 0 bases and 4 bases, with 2 bases remaining between them. The complete variable domain, with remaining parts taken from reference TRBV19 and TRBJ2-7, reads GGIITQTPKFLIGQEGQKLTLKCQQNFNHDTMYWYRQDSGKGLRLIYYSITENDLQKGDLSEGYDASREKKSSFSLTVTSAQKNEMAVFLCASSIAYEQYFGPGTRLTVL.

Concerning this clone itself: The gene names given are mouse names. Coverage ceases 1 residue before the CDR3 finishes, and the germline J gene fills in the end. The chain recombines TRBV5 with TRBJ1-4; D may be TRBD1 (6 bases). CDR1 is LGHNA and CDR2 is YNLKQL in the germline V gene (reference sequence). Trimming left V 6 bases short and J 0 bases short, with 14 bases between. This CDR3 spans 16 amino acids. The part of the CDR3 DNA that was read is TGTGCCAGCAGTCCAGGGGCTCTTATTTCCAACGAAAGATTATTT. It specifies CASSPGALISNERLF. The full CDR3 protein reads CASSPGALISNERLFF.